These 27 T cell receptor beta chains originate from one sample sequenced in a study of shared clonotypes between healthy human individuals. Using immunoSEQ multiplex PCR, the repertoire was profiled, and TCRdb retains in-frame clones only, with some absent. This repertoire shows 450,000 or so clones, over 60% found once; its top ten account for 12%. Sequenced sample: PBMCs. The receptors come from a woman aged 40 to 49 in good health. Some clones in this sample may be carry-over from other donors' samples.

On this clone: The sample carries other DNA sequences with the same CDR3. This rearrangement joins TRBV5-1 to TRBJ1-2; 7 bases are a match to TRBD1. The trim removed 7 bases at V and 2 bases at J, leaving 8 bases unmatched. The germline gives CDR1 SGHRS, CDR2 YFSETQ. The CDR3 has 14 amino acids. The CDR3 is CASRLTGLNYGYTF. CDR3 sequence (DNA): TGCGCCAGCCGCCTGACAGGGCTCAACTATGGCTACACCTTC.

This chain's CDR3 is CASSRRGPHEQYF. As DNA, the CDR3 is TGTGCCAGCAGTCGCCGGGGACCTCACGAGCAGTACTTC. The rearrangement uses TRBV7-2 and TRBJ2-7, with D tentatively TRBD1 or TRBD2 (5 bases each). The germline V and J ends were trimmed by 6 bases and 5 bases, with 14 bases remaining between them. Germline CDR1 is SGHTA and CDR2 is FQGNSA. The CDR3 length is 13 residues.

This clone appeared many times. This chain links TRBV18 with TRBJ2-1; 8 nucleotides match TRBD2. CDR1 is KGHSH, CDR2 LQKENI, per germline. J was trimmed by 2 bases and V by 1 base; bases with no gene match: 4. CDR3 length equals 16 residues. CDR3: CASSPQTSVTYNEQFF. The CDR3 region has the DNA TGTGCCAGCTCACCACAGACTAGCGTCACCTACAATGAGCAGTTCTTC.

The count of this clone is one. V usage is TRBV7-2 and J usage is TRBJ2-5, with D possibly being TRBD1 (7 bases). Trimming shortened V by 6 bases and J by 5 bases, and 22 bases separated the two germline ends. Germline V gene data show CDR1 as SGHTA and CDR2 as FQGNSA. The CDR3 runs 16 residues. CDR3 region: CASRPVRQGLEETQYF. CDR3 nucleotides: TGTGCCAGCAGACCTGTGCGACAGGGACTGGAGGAGACCCAGTACTTC.

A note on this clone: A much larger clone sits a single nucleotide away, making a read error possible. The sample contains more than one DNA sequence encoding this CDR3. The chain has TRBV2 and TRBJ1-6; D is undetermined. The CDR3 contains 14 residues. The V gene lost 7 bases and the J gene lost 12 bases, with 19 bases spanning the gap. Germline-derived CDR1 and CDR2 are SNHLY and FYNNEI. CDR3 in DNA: TGTGCCAGCACTGGCCTGGTTGGCGCGGAACCCCTCCACTTT. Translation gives CASTGLVGAEPLHF.

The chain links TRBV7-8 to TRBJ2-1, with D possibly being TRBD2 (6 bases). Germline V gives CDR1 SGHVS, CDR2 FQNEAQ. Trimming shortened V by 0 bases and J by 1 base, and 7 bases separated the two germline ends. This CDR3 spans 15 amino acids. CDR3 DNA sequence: TGTGCCAGCAGCTTAGCGGAGGGATCCTACAATGAGCAGTTCTTC. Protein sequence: CASSLAEGSYNEQFF.

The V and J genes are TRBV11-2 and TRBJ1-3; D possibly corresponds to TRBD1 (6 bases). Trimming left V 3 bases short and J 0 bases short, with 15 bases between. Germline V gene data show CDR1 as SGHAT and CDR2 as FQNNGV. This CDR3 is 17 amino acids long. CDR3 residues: CASSFTGARSSGNTIYF. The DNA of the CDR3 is TGTGCCAGCAGCTTCACGGGGGCGCGGAGCTCTGGAAACACCATATATTTT.

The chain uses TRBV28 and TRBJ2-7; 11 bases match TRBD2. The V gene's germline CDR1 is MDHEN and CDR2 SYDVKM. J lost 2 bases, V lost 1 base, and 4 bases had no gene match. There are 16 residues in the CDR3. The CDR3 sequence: CASSLFLAGGTYEQYF. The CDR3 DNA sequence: TGTGCCAGCAGTTTATTCCTAGCGGGAGGTACCTACGAGCAGTACTTC.

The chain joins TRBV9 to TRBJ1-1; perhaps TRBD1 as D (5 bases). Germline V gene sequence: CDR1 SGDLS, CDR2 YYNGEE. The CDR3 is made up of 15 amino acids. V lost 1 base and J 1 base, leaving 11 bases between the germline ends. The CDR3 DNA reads TGTGCCAGCAGCGTAAATCCAGGGACGAACACTGAAGCTTTCTTT. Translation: CASSVNPGTNTEAFF.

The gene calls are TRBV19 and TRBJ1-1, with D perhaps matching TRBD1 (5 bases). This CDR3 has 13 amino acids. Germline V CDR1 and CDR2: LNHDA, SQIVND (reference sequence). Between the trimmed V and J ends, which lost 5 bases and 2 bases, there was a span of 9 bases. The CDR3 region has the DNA TGTGCCAGTAGTCCAGGGTTAAACACTGAAGCTTTCTTT. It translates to CASSPGLNTEAFF. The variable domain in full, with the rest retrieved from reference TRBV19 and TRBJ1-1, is DGGITQSPKYLFRKEGQNVTLSCEQNLNHDAMYWYRQDPGQGLRLIYYSQIVNDFQKGDIAEGYSVSREKKESFPLTVTSAQKNPTAFYLCASSPGLNTEAFFGQGTRLTVV.

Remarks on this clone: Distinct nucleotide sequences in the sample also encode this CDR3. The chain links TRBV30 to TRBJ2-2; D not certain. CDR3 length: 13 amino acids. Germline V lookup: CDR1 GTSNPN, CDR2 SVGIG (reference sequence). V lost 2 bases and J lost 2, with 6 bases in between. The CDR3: CAWSPLNTGELFF. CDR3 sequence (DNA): TGTGCCTGGAGTCCGTTAAACACCGGGGAGCTGTTTTTT.

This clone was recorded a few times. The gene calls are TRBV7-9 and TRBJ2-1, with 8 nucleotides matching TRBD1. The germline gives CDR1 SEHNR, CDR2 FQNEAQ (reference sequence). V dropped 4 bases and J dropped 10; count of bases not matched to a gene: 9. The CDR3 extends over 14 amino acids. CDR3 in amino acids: CASSSDRALGEQFF. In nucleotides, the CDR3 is TGTGCCAGCAGCTCGGACAGGGCCCTCGGAGAGCAGTTCTTC.

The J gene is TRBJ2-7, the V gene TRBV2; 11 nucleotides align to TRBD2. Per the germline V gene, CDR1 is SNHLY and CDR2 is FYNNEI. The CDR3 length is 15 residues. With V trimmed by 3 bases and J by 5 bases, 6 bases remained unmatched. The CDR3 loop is CASSEGLAETDEQYF. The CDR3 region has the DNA TGTGCCAGCAGTGAGGGACTAGCGGAGACAGACGAGCAGTACTTC. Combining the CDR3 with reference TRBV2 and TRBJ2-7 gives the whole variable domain EPEVTQTPSHQVTQMGQEVILRCVPISNHLYFYWYRQILGQKVEFLVSFYNNEISEKSEIFDDQFSVERPDGSNFTLKIRSTKLEDSAMYFCASSEGLAETDEQYFGPGTRLTVT.

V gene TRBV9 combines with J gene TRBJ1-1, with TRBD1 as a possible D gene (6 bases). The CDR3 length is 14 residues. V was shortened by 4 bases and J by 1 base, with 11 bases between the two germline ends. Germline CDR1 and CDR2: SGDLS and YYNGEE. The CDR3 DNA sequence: TGTGCCAGCAGCCTCGGGGGCCCGAACACTGAAGCTTTCTTT. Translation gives CASSLGGPNTEAFF.

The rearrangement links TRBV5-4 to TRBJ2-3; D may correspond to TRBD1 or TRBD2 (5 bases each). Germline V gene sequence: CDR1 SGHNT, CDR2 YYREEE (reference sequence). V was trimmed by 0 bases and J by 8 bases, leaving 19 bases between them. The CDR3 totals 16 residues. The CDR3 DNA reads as TGTGCCAGCAGCTTGGACAGCTCGAGGGGAGAGGTTACGCAGTATTTT. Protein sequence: CASSLDSSRGEVTQYF.

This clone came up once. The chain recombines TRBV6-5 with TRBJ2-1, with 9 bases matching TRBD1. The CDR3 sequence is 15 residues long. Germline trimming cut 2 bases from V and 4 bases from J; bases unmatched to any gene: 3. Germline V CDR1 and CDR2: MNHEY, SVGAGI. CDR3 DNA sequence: TGTGCCAGCAGTTACCGACAGGGGGGATACAATGAGCAGTTCTTC. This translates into CASSYRQGGYNEQFF.

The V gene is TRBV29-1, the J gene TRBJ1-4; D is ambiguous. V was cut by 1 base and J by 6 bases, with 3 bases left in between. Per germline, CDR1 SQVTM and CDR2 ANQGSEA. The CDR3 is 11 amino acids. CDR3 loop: CSVEADEKLFF. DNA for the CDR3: TGCAGCGTTGAAGCCGATGAAAAACTGTTTTTT. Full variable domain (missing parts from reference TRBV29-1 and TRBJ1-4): SAVISQKPSRDICQRGTSLTIQCQVDSQVTMMFWYRQQPGQSLTLIATANQGSEATYESGFVIDKFPISRPNLTFSTLTVSNMSPEDSSIYLCSVEADEKLFFGSGTQLSVL.

CDR3 residues: CASIPGQSYGELFF. CDR3 nucleotide sequence: TGTGCCAGTATCCCGGGACAGTCATACGGGGAGCTGTTTTTT. The V call is TRBV19, the J call TRBJ2-2; 7 bases match TRBD1. The germline V gene has CDR1 LNHDA and CDR2 SQIVND (reference sequence). This CDR3 comprises 14 residues. V lost 7 bases and J lost 7; bases outside the gene matches: 9.

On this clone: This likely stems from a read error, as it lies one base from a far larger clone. The CDR3 spells CANSRWDDSAEAFF. CDR3 coding DNA: TGCGCCAACAGCCGGTGGGACGATTCAGCTGAAGCTTTCTTT. The rearrangement uses TRBV5-1 and TRBJ1-1, with D possibly TRBD1 on 5 matching bases. CDR3 size: 14 residues. Germline V gives CDR1 SGHRS, CDR2 YFSETQ. Based on the CDR3 plus reference TRBV5-1 and TRBJ1-1, the full variable domain is KAGVTQTPRYLIKTRGQQVTLSCSPISGHRSVSWYQQTPGQGLQFLFEYFSETQRNKGNFPGRFSGRQFSNSRSEMNVSTLELGDSALYLCANSRWDDSAEAFFGQGTRLTVV.

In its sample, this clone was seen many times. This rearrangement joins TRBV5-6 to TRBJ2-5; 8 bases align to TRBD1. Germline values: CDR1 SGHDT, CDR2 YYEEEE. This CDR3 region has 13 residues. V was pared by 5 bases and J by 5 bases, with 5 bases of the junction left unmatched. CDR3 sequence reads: CASRARGRETQYF. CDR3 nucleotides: TGTGCCAGCAGGGCCAGGGGGCGGGAGACCCAGTACTTC. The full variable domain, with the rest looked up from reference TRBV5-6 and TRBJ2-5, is DAGVTQSPTHLIKTRGQQVTLRCSPKSGHDTVSWYQQALGQGPQFIFQYYEEEERQRGNFPDRFSGHQFPNYSSELNVNALLLGDSALYLCASRARGRETQYFGPGTRLLVL.

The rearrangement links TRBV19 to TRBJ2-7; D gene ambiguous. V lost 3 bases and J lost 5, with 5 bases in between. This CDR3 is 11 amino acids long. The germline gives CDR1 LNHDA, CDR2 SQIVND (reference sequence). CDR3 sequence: CASSMGNEQYF. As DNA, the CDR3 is TGTGCCAGTAGTATGGGGAACGAGCAGTACTTC.

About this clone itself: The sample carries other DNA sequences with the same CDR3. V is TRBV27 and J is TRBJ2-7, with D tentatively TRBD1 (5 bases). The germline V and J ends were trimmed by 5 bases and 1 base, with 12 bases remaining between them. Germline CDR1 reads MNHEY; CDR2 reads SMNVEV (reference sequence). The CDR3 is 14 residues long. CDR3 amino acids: CASSMKQDSYEQYF. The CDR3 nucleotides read TGTGCCAGCAGTATGAAACAGGATTCCTACGAGCAGTACTTC.

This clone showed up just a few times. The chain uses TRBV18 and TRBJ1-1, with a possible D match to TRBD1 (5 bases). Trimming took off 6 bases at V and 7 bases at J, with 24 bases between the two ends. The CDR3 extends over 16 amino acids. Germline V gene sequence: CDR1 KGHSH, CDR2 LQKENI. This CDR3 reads CASSPRAGTRTGEAFF. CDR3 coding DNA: TGTGCCAGCTCCCCCCGAGCGGGGACTAGAACAGGTGAAGCTTTCTTT.

The CDR3 DNA reads TGTGCCAGCAGTCCTAGGACTAGCGGAACAGATACGCAGTATTTT. Translation: CASSPRTSGTDTQYF. The V and J genes are TRBV2 and TRBJ2-3; 10 bases are shared with TRBD2. After removal of 5 bases from V and 3 bases from J, the junction contained 5 bases not matched to a gene. This CDR3 spans 15 amino acids. Germline assignment: CDR1 SNHLY and CDR2 FYNNEI. Complete variable domain (other parts from reference TRBV2 and TRBJ2-3): EPEVTQTPSHQVTQMGQEVILRCVPISNHLYFYWYRQILGQKVEFLVSFYNNEISEKSEIFDDQFSVERPDGSNFTLKIRSTKLEDSAMYFCASSPRTSGTDTQYFGPGTRLTVL.

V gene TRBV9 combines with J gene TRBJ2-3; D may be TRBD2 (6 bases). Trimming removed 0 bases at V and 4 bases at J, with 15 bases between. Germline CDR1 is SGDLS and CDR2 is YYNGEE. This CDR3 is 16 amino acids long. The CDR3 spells CASSVDSGVTADTQYF. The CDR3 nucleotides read TGTGCCAGCAGCGTAGATTCGGGAGTTACCGCAGATACGCAGTATTTT.

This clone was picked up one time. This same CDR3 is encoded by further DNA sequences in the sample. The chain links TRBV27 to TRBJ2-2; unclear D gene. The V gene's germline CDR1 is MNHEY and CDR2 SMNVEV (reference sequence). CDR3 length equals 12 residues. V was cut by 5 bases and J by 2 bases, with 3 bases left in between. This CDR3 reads CASSPNTGELFF. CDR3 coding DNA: TGTGCCAGCAGTCCCAACACCGGGGAGCTGTTTTTT.

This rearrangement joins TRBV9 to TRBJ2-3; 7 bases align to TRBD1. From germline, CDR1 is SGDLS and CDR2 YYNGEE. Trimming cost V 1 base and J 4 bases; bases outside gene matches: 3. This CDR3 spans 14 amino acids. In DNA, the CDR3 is TGTGCCAGCAGCGTAACAGGGGCCGCAGATACGCAGTATTTT. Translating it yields CASSVTGAADTQYF.